The 2 T cell receptor beta chains listed next were all sequenced from one sample in a study of Ad26.COV2.S vaccination and SARS-CoV-2 variants. The assay was immunoSEQ multiplex PCR, and TCRdb's table has in-frame clones only and misses some. The repertoire has about 500,000 clones, 70% to 90% of them found once; the top ten carry 1.7%. Treatment of the sample: some 20 received Ad26.COV2.S at low or high dose, single or two shots; 5 received placebo; per-sample allocation not given. The samples were gathered on day 63 after the first injection of vaccine or placebo. Sequencing was performed on peripheral blood, taken in a trial of Ad26.COV2.S vaccine versus placebo. The receptors derive from a person aged 18 to 59 who received the Ad26.COV2.S COVID-19 vaccine or a placebo.

CDR3 protein: CASRLAGLAGGGETQYF. The CDR3 DNA reads TGTGCAAGTCGCTTAGCCGGACTAGCGGGAGGAGGTGAGACCCAGTACTTC. The chain uses TRBV12-2 and TRBJ2-5; the DNA was not used to check the table's D call, TRBD2. TRBV12-2 is tagged as a pseudogene. The CDR3 has 17 amino acids.

The chain links TRBV9 to TRBJ1-1; 9 bases fit TRBD1. Germline V CDR1 and CDR2: SGDLS, YYNGEE. The junction had 10 bases not matched to a gene; V was cut back by 3 bases and J by 1 base. This CDR3 contains 17 residues. The CDR3, as DNA: TGTGCCAGCAGCGCTCCGGGACAGGGTATGACGAACACTGAAGCTTTCTTT. Amino acids: CASSAPGQGMTNTEAFF.